These 27 T cell receptor beta chains originate from one sample sequenced in a study of blood T cells in healthy people across ages. Sample-barcoded 5' priming and a J-beta primer mix drove a second PCR of roughly 7 to 11 cycles. MiXCR, applied by TCRdb to the 5' RACE reads, yields one record per CDR3 protein. The table lists about 640,000 distinct CDR3 sequences, about 28% of them singletons, with more than 15% in the top ten. The sequenced sample was blood. All receptors come from a woman older than 75 in good health.

The table lists this clonotype with many counts. The chain uses TRBV27 and TRBJ1-5; weak D call: TRBD1 (5 bases). V lost 5 bases to trimming and J lost 5 bases, with 7 bases between them. The CDR3 has 12 amino acids. The germline gives CDR1 MNHEY, CDR2 SMNVEV (reference sequence). The CDR3 DNA sequence: TGTGCCAGCAGTCAAGGGGATCAGCCCCAGCATTTT. As protein: CASSQGDQPQHF.

This clonotype was seen a single time. A clone one base away is much larger, so this may be a read error. V usage is TRBV12-3 or TRBV12-4 and J usage is TRBJ1-5, with D possibly matching TRBD1 (5 bases). V shed 6 bases and J shed 0 bases, with 18 bases lying between them. The CDR3 covers 17 residues. The CDR3 DNA follows: TGTGCCAGCAGGCCATCCGGGGCATCTATTAGCAATCAGCCCCAGCATTTT. This translates into CASRPSGASISNQPQHF.

This clonotype was observed a handful of times. A much more abundant neighbour one base away suggests this may be a read error. The rearrangement joins TRBV12-3 or TRBV12-4 to TRBJ2-3; D possibly matches TRBD1 or TRBD2 (5 bases each). V dropped 3 bases and J dropped 4 bases, with 14 bases sitting between them. This CDR3 spans 15 amino acids. CDR3 protein: CASSLTDLRADTQYF. DNA for the CDR3: TGTGCCAGCAGTTTGACAGATCTGAGGGCAGATACGCAGTATTTT.

This clonotype was seen many times. The chain couples TRBV9 to TRBJ2-3, with D perhaps TRBD2 (7 bases). The germline gives CDR1 SGDLS, CDR2 YYNGEE. CDR3 size: 16 residues. Trimming left V 3 bases short and J 2 bases short, with 16 bases between. The CDR3 protein is CASSDREGGVTDTQYF. CDR3 in DNA: TGTGCCAGCAGCGATAGAGAGGGGGGGGTCACAGATACGCAGTATTTT.

This sequence joins TRBV4-1 and TRBJ2-4, with 15 bases identical to TRBD2. Looked up from germline, CDR1 is MGHRA and CDR2 is YSYEKL. The CDR3 has 18 residues. V lost 3 bases, J lost 0 bases, and 3 bases stayed unmatched. CDR3 residues: CASSHGLAGGLAKNIQYF. The CDR3 nucleotides read TGCGCCAGCAGCCACGGACTAGCGGGGGGGTTAGCCAAAAACATTCAGTACTTC.

In this sample, this clonotype turned up a few times. V gene TRBV3-1 combines with J gene TRBJ2-3; maybe TRBD2 (7 bases). CDR1 and CDR2 (germline): LGHDT, YNNKEL (reference sequence). The CDR3 loop spans 17 amino acids. The V gene lost 0 bases and the J gene lost 6 bases, with 19 bases spanning the gap. The CDR3, as DNA: TGTGCCAGCAGCCAAGATCGCGGCGGGGGCCACACGGATACGCAGTATTTT. It encodes CASSQDRGGGHTDTQYF.

This clonotype was seen repeatedly, ten times or more. The chain combines TRBV5-5 with TRBJ1-6; no clear D gene. Germline V gene lookup returns CDR1 SGHKS and CDR2 YYEKEE (reference sequence). V lost 0 bases to trimming and J lost 6 bases, with 7 bases between them. The CDR3 loop spans 14 amino acids. CDR3 in amino acids: CASSLVQPNSPLHF. The CDR3 nucleotides read TGTGCCAGCAGCTTGGTACAGCCTAATTCACCCCTCCACTTT.

This clonotype was recorded at least ten times. This chain joins TRBV11-2 and TRBJ2-1; 9 positions match TRBD1. Germline V gene sequence: CDR1 SGHAT, CDR2 FQNNGV. V gave up 4 bases and J gave up 7 bases; unmatched junction bases: 5. This CDR3 contains 14 residues. The CDR3 is CASSSGTGWNEQFF. The DNA of the CDR3 is TGTGCCAGCAGCTCTGGGACAGGGTGGAATGAGCAGTTCTTC.

At least ten counts were recorded for this clonotype. This chain joins TRBV5-1 and TRBJ2-7; D gene ambiguous. The germline V and J ends were trimmed by 5 bases and 0 bases, with 9 bases remaining between them. The CDR3 length is 13 residues. Germline-derived CDR1 and CDR2 are SGHRS and YFSETQ. The CDR3 region is CASRGSVSYEQYF. The CDR3 bases are TGCGCCAGCAGGGGGTCAGTCTCCTACGAGCAGTACTTC.

The chain uses TRBV30 and TRBJ1-1; D possibly corresponds to TRBD1 (6 bases). CDR1 GTSNPN and CDR2 SVGIG come from the germline V gene (reference sequence). The CDR3 is 12 amino acids. Trimming removed 5 bases from V and 6 bases from J, with 13 bases in between. DNA for the CDR3: TGTGCCTGGTTACAGGGTTTCGCTGAAGCTTTCTTT. Amino acid sequence: CAWLQGFAEAFF.

This clonotype was counted many times. The genes are TRBV6-1 and TRBJ2-3; 10 positions match TRBD2. Germline-derived CDR1 and CDR2 are MNHNS and SASEGT. CDR3 length: 15 amino acids. Losses at the gene ends were 7 bases for V and 2 bases for J; bases not matched to a gene: 6. In DNA, the CDR3 is TGTGCCAGCAAACAGCGGGGGGGCAACACAGATACGCAGTATTTT. This codes for CASKQRGGNTDTQYF.

With respect to this clonotype: Since a much larger clone is just one base distant, this may be a read error. The rearrangement joins TRBV29-1 to TRBJ2-7; D is perhaps TRBD1 or TRBD2 (5 bases each). The V end lost 4 bases, the J end lost 7 bases, and 17 bases lay between the germline ends. Germline assignment: CDR1 SQVTM and CDR2 ANQGSEA. This CDR3 comprises 13 residues. The CDR3 loop reads CSVVGGRRYEQYF. CDR3 in DNA: TGCAGCGTTGTTGGGGGAAGGCGTTATGAGCAGTACTTC.

Many counts were recorded for this clonotype. The chain carries TRBV28 and TRBJ2-7; TRBD2 matches at 8 bases. V lost 8 bases, J lost 4 bases, and 16 bases stayed unmatched. The CDR3 has 16 residues. Germline V gene lookup returns CDR1 MDHEN and CDR2 SYDVKM. CDR3 in DNA: TGTGCCAGCGCAACCTACCGGGGGGGGAAAGTTTACGAGCAGTACTTC. Translated, it gives CASATYRGGKVYEQYF.

Many counts were recorded for this clonotype. This chain uses TRBV25-1 with TRBJ1-2, with a tentative D call TRBD1 (5 bases). CDR1 is MGHDK and CDR2 is SYGVNS in the germline V gene. This CDR3 has 13 residues. V shed 6 bases and J shed 6 bases, with 14 bases lying between them. The CDR3, as DNA: TGTGCCAGCAGCAGAGGGGAATCGGATGGCTACACCTTC. Its translation is CASSRGESDGYTF.

The chain recombines TRBV7-9 with TRBJ1-2; 9 positions agree with TRBD1. Germline CDR1 reads SEHNR; CDR2 reads FQNEAQ (reference sequence). V was clipped by 5 bases and J by 7 bases; unmatched bases: 8. The CDR3 sequence is 14 residues long. The CDR3 is CASSQGQGRFGYTF. Written as DNA, the CDR3 is TGTGCCAGCAGCCAGGGACAGGGACGCTTTGGCTACACCTTC.

This chain links TRBV6-4 with TRBJ2-1; no clear D. In germline, CDR1 is MRHNA, CDR2 SNTAGT. The CDR3 is made up of 14 amino acids. V lost 3 bases and J 2 bases, leaving 8 bases between the germline ends. CDR3 sequence: CASSDSLAYNEQFF. Here the CDR3 DNA reads TGTGCCAGCAGTGATAGTCTAGCCTACAATGAGCAGTTCTTC.

V usage is TRBV24-1 and J usage is TRBJ2-1; possible D gene TRBD1, 6 bases. The DNA end lines up better with TRBJ2-7; the J call may be wrong. This CDR3 is 18 amino acids long. Germline V gene lookup returns CDR1 KGHDR and CDR2 SFDVKD. CDR3: CATSDLQTGPSSYNEQYF. CDR3 DNA sequence: TGTGCCACCAGTGATTTACAGACAGGACCGAGCTCCTACAATGAGCAGTACTTC.

The chain joins TRBV7-2 to TRBJ2-1; 9 bases are shared with TRBD1. The germline V gene encodes CDR1 SGHTA and CDR2 FQGNSA. The CDR3 has 12 amino acids. After removal of 4 bases from V and 13 bases from J, the junction contained 5 bases not matched to a gene. This CDR3 reads CASSSAGQGQFF. As DNA, the CDR3 is TGTGCCAGCAGCTCCGCGGGACAGGGTCAGTTCTTC.

This rearrangement joins TRBV7-2 to TRBJ1-6; D is possibly TRBD1 (5 bases). V lost 5 bases and J 12 bases, leaving 17 bases between the germline ends. From germline, CDR1 is SGHTA and CDR2 FQGNSA. The CDR3 runs to 14 residues. The CDR3 sequence is CASSHTGDLGPLHF. The DNA for the CDR3 is TGTGCCAGCAGCCATACAGGTGACCTCGGACCCCTCCACTTT.

This clonotype was counted at least ten times. The chain recombines TRBV6-1 with TRBJ2-5; TRBD1 matches 10 bases. The CDR3 extends over 16 amino acids. Germline trimming cut 7 bases from V and 4 bases from J; bases unmatched to any gene: 12. Germline V gene data show CDR1 as MNHNS and CDR2 as SASEGT. Here the CDR3 DNA reads TGTGCCAGCATATCCCTTCCCGGGACAGGGGCAGAGACCCAGTACTTC. Translated, it gives CASISLPGTGAETQYF.

J is TRBJ2-3 and V is TRBV20-1; D remains unclear. Germline loops: CDR1 DFQATT, CDR2 SNEGSKA (reference sequence). The CDR3 has 12 amino acids. Trimming stripped 0 bases from V and 10 bases from J, with 11 bases between. CDR3 sequence reads: CSARERPDPQYF. The CDR3 region has the DNA TGCAGTGCTAGAGAACGCCCCGATCCGCAGTATTTT.

This clonotype was observed many times. This sequence joins TRBV9 and TRBJ1-5, with 7 bases identical to TRBD1. Trimming took 3 bases from V and 4 from J; bases not matched to a gene: 4. Germline V gene lookup returns CDR1 SGDLS and CDR2 YYNGEE. There are 14 residues in the CDR3. In nucleotides, the CDR3 is TGTGCCAGCAGCGCCAACAGGGGTAATCAGCCCCAGCATTTT. Translated: CASSANRGNQPQHF.

This clonotype was detected only a few times. The CDR3 loop is CASSLATGLAGYKETQYF. The CDR3 coding sequence is TGCGCCAGCAGCTTGGCAACGGGACTAGCGGGGTATAAAGAGACCCAGTACTTC. The chain joins TRBV5-1 to TRBJ2-5; TRBD2 aligns across 13 bases. The CDR3 runs to 18 residues. V was clipped by 0 bases and J by 3 bases; unmatched bases: 8. Germline V gene data show CDR1 as SGHRS and CDR2 as YFSETQ.

This clonotype was observed at least ten times. The rearrangement links TRBV29-1 to TRBJ2-3; D might be TRBD2 (7 bases). Between the trimmed V and J ends, which lost 1 base and 0 bases, there was a span of 17 bases. Germline values: CDR1 SQVTM, CDR2 ANQGSEA. This CDR3 contains 17 residues. For the CDR3, the DNA is TGCAGCGTTGAAGGGGGTAGGGGGGGGTCTAGCACAGATACGCAGTATTTT. Translation gives CSVEGGRGGSSTDTQYF.

This clonotype was recorded many times. The rearrangement joins TRBV20-1 to TRBJ2-3, with 13 bases that match TRBD2. Germline V gives CDR1 DFQATT, CDR2 SNEGSKA (reference sequence). V was pared by 6 bases and J by 2 bases, with 5 bases of the junction left unmatched. This CDR3 has 15 residues. The DNA of the CDR3 is TGCAGTGCCGAGGGACTAGCGGGGTTCACAGATACGCAGTATTTT. Translating gives CSAEGLAGFTDTQYF.

The CDR3 spells CSARESRGWGGLGFADTQYF. CDR3 sequence (DNA): TGCAGTGCTAGAGAGAGCCGGGGTTGGGGCGGCCTGGGGTTCGCAGATACGCAGTATTTT. V gene TRBV20-1 combines with J gene TRBJ2-3, with D perhaps matching TRBD1 or TRBD2 (5 bases each). Germline V lookup: CDR1 DFQATT, CDR2 SNEGSKA (reference sequence). This CDR3 comprises 20 residues. Trimming took 0 bases from V and 4 from J, leaving 29 bases between them.

This clonotype was seen ten or more times. The chain recombines TRBV18 with TRBJ1-5; D uncertain. The CDR3 contains 17 residues. Germline V gene data show CDR1 as KGHSH and CDR2 as LQKENI. Trimming took 0 bases from V and 0 from J, leaving 12 bases between them. The DNA for the CDR3 is TGTGCCAGCTCACCACCGTGGGTAGCGTATAGCAATCAGCCCCAGCATTTT. As protein: CASSPPWVAYSNQPQHF.